The 19 T cell receptor beta chains presented below share a single source sample, sequenced in a study of identifying expanded T cells in peripheral blood. Using immunoSEQ multiplex PCR, the repertoire was profiled, and TCRdb retains in-frame clones only, with some absent. The table has 120,000 or so clones, roughly 80% seen once. Sequencing was done on a sample of blood. All receptors come from a person aged 18 to 70 in good health.

The chain links TRBV2 to TRBJ2-1, with D perhaps matching TRBD1 (6 bases). From germline, CDR1 is SNHLY and CDR2 FYNNEI. The CDR3 consists of 15 residues. Deletions cut 7 bases from V and 2 bases from J, with 15 bases between. The CDR3 nucleotides are TGTGCCAGCACCCCCGACAGGACGGCCTACAATGAGCAGTTCTTC. Amino acid sequence: CASTPDRTAYNEQFF.

This chain uses TRBV10-3 with TRBJ1-5; 8 bases line up with TRBD1. Germline CDR1 reads ENHRY; CDR2 reads SYGVKD. The CDR3 is 18 residues long. J gave up 2 bases and V 7 bases, and 16 bases lay outside the gene matches. In DNA, the CDR3 is TGTGCCATCAATGGGTTTTACAGGGGGATGTTCGGCAATCAGCCCCAGCATTTT. It codes for CAINGFYRGMFGNQPQHF.

In this sample, this clone turned up a few times. Here the CDR3 DNA reads TGTGCCAGCAGCTGGGGACAATCCCCCCTCCACTTT. This sequence encodes CASSWGQSPLHF. The rearrangement uses TRBV5-6 and TRBJ1-6; perhaps TRBD1 as D (6 bases). This CDR3 is 12 amino acids long. The germline V and J ends were trimmed by 3 bases and 13 bases, with 11 bases remaining between them. CDR1 and CDR2 (germline): SGHDT, YYEEEE.

The genes are TRBV7-9 and TRBJ1-1; D call uncertain. Germline V gene lookup returns CDR1 SEHNR and CDR2 FQNEAQ (reference sequence). V lost 4 bases, J lost 10 bases, and 13 bases lay in between. The CDR3 has 12 residues. CDR3 sequence (DNA): TGTGCCAGCAGCTCCCTAGAAAGTGGAGCTTTCTTT. It yields the protein CASSSLESGAFF.

The table lists this clone with a few counts. The chain is built from TRBV11-2 and TRBJ2-2; D call uncertain. Germline assignment: CDR1 SGHAT and CDR2 FQNNGV. The CDR3 consists of 15 residues. Trimming took off 4 bases at V and 6 bases at J, with 15 bases between the two ends. The CDR3 protein is CASSSQRYTSGELFF. CDR3 in DNA: TGTGCCAGCAGCTCCCAGAGGTATACATCCGGGGAGCTGTTTTTT.

The V and J genes are TRBV6-5 and TRBJ2-5; TRBD1 aligns across 8 bases. The CDR3 length is 14 residues. The V gene end was trimmed by 9 bases and the J gene end by 5 bases; junction bases not matched to a gene: 11. Germline values: CDR1 MNHEY, CDR2 SVGAGI. CDR3 DNA sequence: TGTGCCAGTAGAACCCAGGGGGCTGGGGAGACCCAGTACTTC. This codes for CASRTQGAGETQYF.

This clone has a handful of counts. The rearrangement uses TRBV7-2 and TRBJ1-3; no reliable D call. The CDR3 is 15 residues long. Germline CDR1 reads SGHTA; CDR2 reads FQGNSA. The V and J ends lost 4 bases and 0 bases respectively, with 10 bases between them. The CDR3 loop reads CASSSDTGSGNTIYF. The CDR3 coding sequence is TGTGCCAGCAGCTCCGACACCGGCTCTGGAAACACCATATATTTT.

The chain uses TRBV13 and TRBJ1-2; D gene ambiguous. Germline CDR1 PRHDT, CDR2 FYEKMQ (reference sequence). V lost 1 base and J lost 7, with 7 bases in between. The CDR3 sequence is 12 residues long. This CDR3 reads CASSLASPGYTF. The CDR3, as DNA: TGTGCCAGCAGCTTAGCATCCCCTGGCTACACCTTC.

The gene calls are TRBV7-2 and TRBJ2-3; D gene unclear. Germline V gene sequence: CDR1 SGHTA, CDR2 FQGNSA. The CDR3 has 16 residues. Deletions cut 5 bases from V and 2 bases from J, with 17 bases between. CDR3 amino acids: CASSPSNRPYTDTQYF. CDR3 nucleotides: TGTGCCAGCAGCCCCAGTAATAGACCATACACAGATACGCAGTATTTT.

V gene TRBV27 combines with J gene TRBJ1-2; a weak D match, TRBD1 (6 bases). Germline V gene lookup returns CDR1 MNHEY and CDR2 SMNVEV (reference sequence). Trimming left V 5 bases short and J 8 bases short, with 21 bases between. This CDR3 is built from 15 residues. CDR3: CASSAPTRGLEGYTF. The CDR3 DNA sequence: TGTGCCAGCAGTGCCCCCACAAGGGGGTTGGAAGGCTACACCTTC.

This chain connects TRBV6-5 to TRBJ1-1, with D perhaps TRBD1 (5 bases). The CDR3 has 16 amino acids. Trimming stripped 2 bases from V and 3 bases from J, with 16 bases between. CDR1 and CDR2 (germline): MNHEY, SVGAGI. The CDR3, as DNA: TGTGCCAGCAGTTACAGCCTCGGCAGGGCGGACACTGAAGCTTTCTTT. The encoded protein is CASSYSLGRADTEAFF.

This clone appeared a few times. The chain is built from TRBV6-6 and TRBJ1-6, with D possibly matching TRBD1 (6 bases). Trimming took 7 bases from V and 9 from J, leaving 13 bases between them. The CDR3 contains 13 residues. In germline, CDR1 is MNHNY, CDR2 SVGAGI (reference sequence). Here the CDR3 reads CASTTGTRSPLHF. The DNA of the CDR3 is TGTGCCAGCACCACAGGGACACGTTCACCCCTCCACTTT.

This clone was seen a few times. The CDR3 DNA reads TGTGCCAGCAGCTTAGGACGCTGGGACGCGATATATTTT. This translates into CASSLGRWDAIYF. The chain links TRBV7-2 to TRBJ1-3; maybe TRBD1 (5 bases). Trimming removed 1 base at V and 13 bases at J, with 14 bases between. CDR3 length equals 13 residues. Per germline, CDR1 SGHTA and CDR2 FQGNSA.

The genes are TRBV18 and TRBJ2-5, with TRBD2 matching over 8 bases. The CDR3 contains 15 residues. V shed 1 base and J 5 bases; nucleotides not matched to a gene: 6. Germline V gives CDR1 KGHSH, CDR2 LQKENI. The CDR3 loop reads CASSPQRGQRETQYF. CDR3 nucleotides: TGTGCCAGCTCACCACAGCGGGGGCAAAGGGAGACCCAGTACTTC.

The rearrangement joins TRBV19 to TRBJ2-5, with D uncertain. The V end was cut by 6 bases, the J end by 1 base, with 18 bases between. Germline V CDR1 and CDR2: LNHDA, SQIVND (reference sequence). CDR3 size: 16 residues. Here the CDR3 DNA reads TGTGCCAGTAGGCCACACAAGGGCAGGACCCAAGAGACCCAGTACTTC. Its protein product is CASRPHKGRTQETQYF.

The genes are TRBV7-3 and TRBJ2-7, with D tentatively TRBD2 (6 bases). Trimming removed 2 bases from V and 7 bases from J, with 12 bases in between. This CDR3 has 13 amino acids. Germline CDR1 and CDR2: SGHTA and FQGTGA. The CDR3 sequence: CASSLSGGPEQYF. The CDR3, as DNA: TGTGCCAGCAGCTTATCCGGGGGACCAGAGCAGTACTTC.

The chain links TRBV6-5 to TRBJ1-4; perhaps TRBD1 as D (5 bases). The CDR3 runs to 15 residues. V was pared by 0 bases and J by 3 bases, with 8 bases between. From germline, CDR1 is MNHEY and CDR2 SVGAGI. Here the CDR3 reads CASSYSGAPNEKLFF. DNA for the CDR3: TGTGCCAGCAGTTACTCCGGGGCCCCTAATGAAAAACTGTTTTTT.

The gene calls are TRBV7-9 and TRBJ2-7; D might be TRBD1 or TRBD2, each matching 7 bases. Deletions cut 4 bases from V and 3 bases from J, with 16 bases between. CDR1 and CDR2 from the germline V gene are SEHNR and FQNEAQ (reference sequence). The CDR3 runs 15 residues. CDR3 bases: TGTGCCAGCAGCTCTCAAGGGGGCGGGGGCTACGAGCAGTACTTC. It codes for CASSSQGGGGYEQYF.

V gene TRBV29-1 combines with J gene TRBJ2-2; D unresolved. CDR3 size: 13 residues. V was pared by 0 bases and J by 7 bases, with 9 bases between. Germline assignment: CDR1 SQVTM and CDR2 ANQGSEA. CDR3 residues: CSVEDGDIGELFF. As DNA, the CDR3 is TGCAGCGTTGAAGATGGGGATATCGGGGAGCTGTTTTTT.